These 30 T cell receptor beta chains share one sample of origin, sequenced in a study of CD8 T cells in ankylosing spondylitis. The study's findings and limits: For ankylosing spondylitis blood, a TCR beta motif of under ten highly homologous variants appeared characteristic.

Which antigens these TCRs recognize remains unknown. A single record per CDR3 protein comes from TCRdb applying MiXCR to the 5' RACE reads. The sample lists some 85,000 distinct CDR3 sequences, about 8.1% seen once, with about 30% in the top ten. Material for sequencing was blood, either unsorted or a sorted T cell fraction (not recorded which). All receptors come from a male donor with ankylosing spondylitis.

This clonotype has at least ten counts. The chain carries TRBV9 and TRBJ2-1; a weak D match, TRBD2 (5 bases). Trimming pared 3 bases from V and 4 bases from J, leaving 11 bases between. Per germline, CDR1 SGDLS and CDR2 YYNGEE. CDR3 length: 14 amino acids. The CDR3 DNA sequence: TGTGCCAGCAGCGCCGGAGGCGTATACAATGAGCAGTTCTTC. Its translation is CASSAGGVYNEQFF.

This clonotype occurred a few times. This sequence joins TRBV27 and TRBJ2-3; D is unresolved. CDR1 and CDR2 from the germline V gene are MNHEY and SMNVEV (reference sequence). CDR3 length: 16 amino acids. V lost 4 bases, J lost 2 bases, and 16 bases lay in between. The CDR3 bases are TGTGCCAGCAGTTCGGGCAAGGGTCCCCCCACAGATACGCAGTATTTT. Translated: CASSSGKGPPTDTQYF.

This clonotype was found many times. CDR3 residues: CASSYERHNEQFF. The CDR3 region has the DNA TGTGCCAGCAGCTATGAACGGCACAATGAGCAGTTCTTC. The V gene is TRBV11-2, the J gene TRBJ2-1; no reliable D call. The V end lost 4 bases, the J end lost 5 bases, and 9 bases lay between the germline ends. Germline V gives CDR1 SGHAT, CDR2 FQNNGV. This CDR3 spans 13 amino acids.

Many counts were recorded for this clonotype. The chain couples TRBV5-1 to TRBJ2-3, with a possible D match to TRBD1 (6 bases). V was cut by 1 base and J by 1 base, with 16 bases left in between. This CDR3 comprises 17 residues. Germline V gene data show CDR1 as SGHRS and CDR2 as YFSETQ. DNA for the CDR3: TGCGCCAGCAGCTTGATGGGACAACCAGCCGGCACAGATACGCAGTATTTT. Its protein is CASSLMGQPAGTDTQYF.

V is TRBV13 and J is TRBJ2-5, with D hard to call. Germline V gene sequence: CDR1 PRHDT, CDR2 FYEKMQ (reference sequence). Trimming left V 4 bases short and J 5 bases short, with 11 bases between. The CDR3 sequence is 13 residues long. The CDR3 loop reads CASSWSSVETQYF. The DNA for the CDR3 is TGTGCCAGCAGCTGGAGTTCTGTCGAGACCCAGTACTTC.

This clonotype was observed many times. This chain uses TRBV3-1 with TRBJ1-4; D is undetermined. Trimming removed 0 bases at V and 4 bases at J, with 6 bases between. The germline CDR1 and CDR2 sequences are LGHDT and YNNKEL (reference sequence). This CDR3 region has 14 residues. CDR3 DNA sequence: TGTGCCAGCAGCCAAGAGGGAAGTAATGAAAAACTGTTTTTT. Protein product: CASSQEGSNEKLFF.

This clonotype was counted a few times. This chain links TRBV5-6 with TRBJ2-2, with 7 positions matching TRBD1. CDR1 is SGHDT and CDR2 is YYEEEE in the germline V gene. V lost 0 bases and J lost 3; bases outside the gene matches: 8. The CDR3 is 17 amino acids. CDR3 residues: CASSLESTGWDTGELFF. As DNA, the CDR3 is TGTGCCAGCAGCTTGGAATCGACAGGGTGGGACACCGGGGAGCTGTTTTTT. The entire variable domain, with the rest obtained from reference TRBV5-6 and TRBJ2-2, is as follows: DAGVTQSPTHLIKTRGQQVTLRCSPKSGHDTVSWYQQALGQGPQFIFQYYEEEERQRGNFPDRFSGHQFPNYSSELNVNALLLGDSALYLCASSLESTGWDTGELFFGEGSRLTVL.

At least ten counts were recorded for this clonotype. This chain links TRBV4-1 with TRBJ1-1; D not resolved. Germline CDR1 is MGHRA and CDR2 is YSYEKL. Trimming took 2 bases from V and 7 from J, leaving 8 bases between them. The CDR3 covers 12 residues. CDR3 protein: CASSQPGIEAFF. The DNA for the CDR3 is TGCGCCAGCAGCCAACCGGGAATTGAAGCTTTCTTT.

This clonotype has a count of ten or more. The CDR3, as DNA: TGCGCCAGCAGCTTGTTGGAGGGGCTAGCGGGACCGGAGACCCAGTACTTC. Protein: CASSLLEGLAGPETQYF. J is TRBJ2-5 and V is TRBV5-1, with 9 bases identical to TRBD2. CDR3 length equals 17 residues. V trimming: 1 base; J trimming: 5 bases; junction bases outside the gene matches: 12. Germline V gene data show CDR1 as SGHRS and CDR2 as YFSETQ.

About this clonotype: Given a much more abundant clone one base away, this may be a read error. Because the CDR3 is missing its conserved closing phenylalanine or tryptophan, this is likely a read error. This chain uses TRBV10-3 with TRBJ1-2; D uncertain. The germline gives CDR1 ENHRY, CDR2 SYGVKD. V lost 3 bases to trimming and J lost 0 bases, with 5 bases between them. The CDR3 runs 13 residues. The CDR3 sequence is CAISDPPNYGYTS. DNA of the CDR3: TGTGCCATCAGTGACCCGCCTAACTATGGCTACACCTCC.

In the case of this clonotype: Possible read error: a much larger clone is one base away. This chain links TRBV20-1 with TRBJ2-7; 15 positions match TRBD2. The CDR3 is made up of 14 amino acids. Germline assignment: CDR1 DFQATT and CDR2 SNEGSKA (reference sequence). This chain's CDR3 is CSASGLAGGYERYF. The CDR3 DNA reads TGCAGTGCTTCGGGACTAGCGGGAGGATACGAGCGGTACTTC.

The chain employs TRBV13 and TRBJ2-1, with TRBD2 identical over 10 bases. The ends lost 4 bases at V and 2 bases at J; junction bases unmatched: 5. The CDR3 extends over 16 amino acids. Germline loops: CDR1 PRHDT, CDR2 FYEKMQ (reference sequence). The CDR3 nucleotides read TGTGCCAGCAGCTCGAGGACTAGCGGTGCCTACAATGAGCAGTTCTTC. Protein product: CASSSRTSGAYNEQFF. Full variable domain (rest looked up from reference TRBV13 and TRBJ2-1): AAGVIQSPRHLIKEKRETATLKCYPIPRHDTVYWYQQGPGQDPQFLISFYEKMQSDKGSIPDRFSAQQFSDYHSELNMSSLELGDSALYFCASSSRTSGAYNEQFFGPGTRLTVL.

In its sample, this clonotype was seen a few times. The chain is built from TRBV6-1 and TRBJ2-7, with D maybe TRBD2 (6 bases). Deletions cut 5 bases from V and 1 base from J, with 12 bases between. The CDR3 sequence is 14 residues long. Germline values: CDR1 MNHNS, CDR2 SASEGT. The CDR3 DNA is TGTGCCAGCAGTCCGGGACTCTTTTCCTACGAGCAGTACGTC. Translating gives CASSPGLFSYEQYV.

At least ten counts were recorded for this clonotype. This rearrangement joins TRBV27 to TRBJ2-7; 8 nucleotides agree with TRBD1. The CDR3 is 13 residues long. Germline trimming cut 6 bases from V and 1 base from J; bases unmatched to any gene: 2. Germline-derived CDR1 and CDR2 are MNHEY and SMNVEV (reference sequence). The CDR3 DNA reads as TGTGCCAGCAGGGGACAGGAGTCCTACGAGCAGTACGTC. Its translation is CASRGQESYEQYV.

In this sample, this clonotype turned up a few times. The V and J genes are TRBV3-1 and TRBJ2-5; the D gene could be TRBD1 or TRBD2 (6 bases each). V was pared by 7 bases and J by 5 bases, with 23 bases between. The CDR3 has 16 amino acids. Germline lookup yields CDR1 LGHDT and CDR2 YNNKEL (reference sequence). For the CDR3, the DNA is TGTGCCAGCAACAGTATAGAGGGGGACGGAGGGGAGACCCAGTACTTC. It encodes CASNSIEGDGGETQYF.

This clonotype appeared many times. V and J are TRBV20-1 and TRBJ1-2; 8 nucleotides agree with TRBD1. This CDR3 is built from 13 residues. V shed 5 bases and J 5 bases; nucleotides not matched to a gene: 7. CDR1 is DFQATT and CDR2 is SNEGSKA in the germline V gene (reference sequence). As DNA, the CDR3 is TGCAGTGCTCGCCGGACAGGGCCTTATGGCTACACCTTC. Protein: CSARRTGPYGYTF.

The chain combines TRBV25-1 with TRBJ2-7; weak D call: TRBD1 (6 bases). From germline, CDR1 is MGHDK and CDR2 SYGVNS. The CDR3 length is 9 residues. Between the trimmed V and J ends, which lost 11 bases and 6 bases, there was a span of 8 bases. The CDR3 nucleotides are TGTGCCCCAGGGGTCGAGCAGTACGTC. Protein product: CAPGVEQYV.

In its sample, this clonotype was seen many times. This rearrangement joins TRBV24-1 to TRBJ1-1; D possibly corresponds to TRBD1 (5 bases). CDR1 is KGHDR and CDR2 is SFDVKD in the germline V gene. Between the trimmed V and J ends, which lost 1 base and 5 bases, there was a span of 7 bases. CDR3 length: 13 amino acids. The CDR3 DNA reads TGTGCCACCAGTGATTTATGGGGGACTGAAGCTTTCTTT. The encoded protein is CATSDLWGTEAFF.

This clonotype was recorded a few times. V usage is TRBV21-1 and J usage is TRBJ2-4; the table's TRBD1 call for D was not verified on the DNA. TRBV21-1 is flagged as a pseudogene. The CDR3 totals 14 residues. Here the CDR3 reads CASSKRGGARIQYF. The CDR3 nucleotides read TGTGCCAGCAGCAAAAGGGGAGGGGCGCGCATTCAGTACTTC.

The rearrangement uses TRBV5-6 and TRBJ2-1, with D tentatively TRBD1 (5 bases). This CDR3 is 16 amino acids long. Trimming removed 0 bases at V and 4 bases at J, with 14 bases between. Germline V gene sequence: CDR1 SGHDT, CDR2 YYEEEE. CDR3 sequence reads: CASSLVDSLGYNEQFF. CDR3 sequence (DNA): TGTGCCAGCAGCTTGGTCGACAGTTTGGGGTACAATGAGCAGTTCTTC.

This clonotype was counted between two and nine times. This chain connects TRBV19 to TRBJ2-7, with a weak D call TRBD2 (6 bases). Germline assignment: CDR1 LNHDA and CDR2 SQIVND (reference sequence). The CDR3 is 15 residues long. V lost 5 bases and J lost 2, with 16 bases in between. DNA of the CDR3: TGTGCCAGTAGTGGAGTGGGGGGAGGAACCTACGAGCAGTACTTC. This gives the protein CASSGVGGGTYEQYF.

This clonotype was counted ten times or more. The rearrangement links TRBV11-2 to TRBJ2-3, with 9 bases aligning to TRBD2. Germline V gene data show CDR1 as SGHAT and CDR2 as FQNNGV. The V and J ends lost 5 bases and 4 bases, in that order; junction bases with no gene match: 19. The CDR3 contains 19 residues. The CDR3 loop reads CASSLLELREGLLADTQYF. DNA of the CDR3: TGTGCCAGCAGCCTATTAGAATTGCGGGAGGGCCTACTGGCAGATACGCAGTATTTT. Filled out from reference TRBV11-2 and TRBJ2-3, the complete variable domain reads EAGVAQSPRYKIIEKRQSVAFWCNPISGHATLYWYQQILGQGPKLLIQFQNNGVVDDSQLPKDRFSAERLKGVDSTLKIQPAKLEDSAVYLCASSLLELREGLLADTQYFGPGTRLTVL.

This chain links TRBV27 with TRBJ2-3, with a weak D call TRBD1 (6 bases). Germline CDR1 and CDR2: MNHEY and SMNVEV (reference sequence). This CDR3 region has 13 residues. The germline V and J ends were trimmed by 8 bases and 3 bases, with 12 bases remaining between them. The chain's CDR3 is CASGQPYTDTQYF. The CDR3 DNA sequence: TGTGCCAGCGGACAGCCCTATACAGATACGCAGTATTTT.

This clonotype was counted at least ten times. The gene calls are TRBV20-1 and TRBJ2-1; 12 bases agree with TRBD2. Germline V gives CDR1 DFQATT, CDR2 SNEGSKA (reference sequence). Losses at the gene ends were 0 bases for V and 0 bases for J; bases not matched to a gene: 12. This CDR3 contains 20 residues. CDR3 DNA sequence: TGCAGTGCTAGAGAGTACGGACTAGCGGGACCGTTATTCTCCTACAATGAGCAGTTCTTC. It translates to CSAREYGLAGPLFSYNEQFF.

This clonotype was seen repeatedly, ten times or more. The chain links TRBV15 to TRBJ2-1, with 9 bases that match TRBD1. The CDR3 spans 17 residues. Germline assignment: CDR1 LNHNV and CDR2 YYDKDF (reference sequence). Unmatched junction bases numbered 7, after V lost 0 bases and J lost 4 bases. DNA for the CDR3: TGTGCCACCAGCAGAGACCTCCGGGACAGGGTTTACAATGAGCAGTTCTTC. Amino acid sequence: CATSRDLRDRVYNEQFF.

A few counts support this clonotype. The chain is built from TRBV7-9 and TRBJ2-1, with 9 bases aligning to TRBD1. Trimming removed 7 bases from V and 5 bases from J; junction bases left unmatched: 6. The CDR3 loop spans 14 amino acids. CDR1 is SEHNR, CDR2 FQNEAQ, per germline (reference sequence). CDR3 sequence (DNA): TGTGCCAGCACCACAGGGGGCGACGACAATGAGCAGTTCTTC. Amino acids: CASTTGGDDNEQFF. Together with reference TRBV7-9 and TRBJ2-1, the CDR3 gives the full variable domain: DTGVSQNPRHKITKRGQNVTFRCDPISEHNRLYWYRQTLGQGPEFLTYFQNEAQLEKSRLLSDRFSAERPKGSFSTLEIQRTEQGDSAMYLCASTTGGDDNEQFFGPGTRLTVL.

This clonotype was seen a few times. The chain combines TRBV10-3 with TRBJ1-2; no reliable D call. The germline V gene encodes CDR1 ENHRY and CDR2 SYGVKD. This CDR3 is built from 15 residues. Trimming took 1 base from V and 0 from J, leaving 9 bases between them. The CDR3 reads CAISEYGMSNYGYTF. The DNA for the CDR3 is TGTGCCATCAGTGAGTACGGTATGTCTAACTATGGCTACACCTTC.

This clonotype was observed many times. This sequence joins TRBV5-1 and TRBJ2-3, with 7 bases lining up with TRBD2. This CDR3 is 17 amino acids long. The J segment lost 2 bases and the V segment lost 0 bases, leaving 9 bases of the junction unmatched. CDR1 and CDR2 (germline): SGHRS, YFSETQ. As DNA, the CDR3 is TGCGCCAGCAGCTTGGCCAAGGTAGCGGGCCTCACAGATACGCAGTATTTT. It translates to CASSLAKVAGLTDTQYF.

J is TRBJ1-5 and V is TRBV19, with 7 bases fitting TRBD1. Germline CDR1 reads LNHDA; CDR2 reads SQIVND (reference sequence). The CDR3 loop spans 16 amino acids. With 0 bases clipped from V and 5 bases from J, the junction kept 7 bases outside the gene matches. CDR3 coding DNA: TGTGCCAGTAGTATAGATGGGGGGACAGTGGATCAGCCCCAGCATTTT. It yields the protein CASSIDGGTVDQPQHF.

This clonotype was observed a few times. This chain joins TRBV5-1 and TRBJ2-5; TRBD2 matches at 7 bases. The length of the CDR3 is 13 residues. From germline, CDR1 is SGHRS and CDR2 YFSETQ. The V gene end was trimmed by 9 bases and the J gene end by 4 bases; junction bases not matched to a gene: 9. As DNA, the CDR3 is TGCGCCATCGTAAGACTAGCCCGAGAGACCCAGTACTTC. Its protein is CAIVRLARETQYF.